This T cell receptor (beta chain) was captured by sequencing in a study of PD-L1 blockade in urothelial cancer. Background on the study: Each participant's history included 0 to 3 prior chemotherapy regimens.

The CDR3 contains 15 residues. V lost 4 bases to trimming and J lost 3 bases; unmatched junction nucleotides: 6. The germline gives CDR1 SGDLS, CDR2 YYNGEE. Profiling relied on immunoSEQ multiplex PCR, and the TCRdb table lists in-frame clones only, not all of them. Of about 70,000 clones detected, 84% appear once; the ten largest clones hold 4.7%. As to this clone: The antigen is undetermined.

Study observations and caveats: Enhanced expansion of tumor-associated blood clones at 3 weeks characterized durable-benefit patients.

The sequenced sample was PBMCs, obtained around atezolizumab (anti-PD-L1) treatment. The chain links TRBV9 to TRBJ2-5; 10 positions agree with TRBD1. This receptor was identified in a man between 65 and 85 years old with urothelial cancer. The CDR3 nucleotides read TGTGCCAGCAGCTTCGGGACAGGGGCCAAAGAGACCCAGTACTTC. This translates into CASSFGTGAKETQYF.